Below, 9 T cell receptor beta chains from the same sample are listed, as sequenced in a study of T cell clonality in common variable immunodeficiency. Libraries were prepared by immunoSEQ multiplex PCR; TCRdb keeps only in-frame clonotypes and omits some of them. This sample has more than 35,000 clones, each found more than once. Sample: peripheral blood mononuclear cells. Receptors were obtained from a person aged 18 to 70 in good health.

There are many counts of this clone. Read data end 3 residues before the CDR3 end; the end is taken from the germline J gene. The chain has TRBV20-1 and TRBJ1-5, with a tentative D call TRBD1 (5 bases). The CDR3 runs 15 residues. Trimming pared 4 bases from V and 0 bases from J, leaving 13 bases between. The germline V gene encodes CDR1 DFQATT and CDR2 SNEGSKA (reference sequence). This CDR3 reads CSAIMTDYSNQPQHF. The sequenced CDR3 bases are TGCAGTGCTATTATGACAGATTATAGCAATCAGCCC.

The table lists this clone with many counts. The read ends 3 residues before the CDR3 terminus; that terminus is restored from the germline J gene. The chain is built from TRBV7-6 and TRBJ2-2, with D perhaps matching TRBD2 (6 bases). Trimming left V 5 bases short and J 6 bases short, with 10 bases between. CDR1 is SGHVS and CDR2 is FNYEAQ in the germline V gene. The length of the CDR3 is 13 residues. Here the CDR3 reads CASSPGGPGELFF. CDR3 DNA, as far as it was read: TGTGCCAGCAGCCCCGGGGGTCCCGGGGAG.

This clone has at least ten counts. The read ends 3 residues before the CDR3 terminus; that terminus is restored from the germline J gene. The V gene is TRBV11-3, the J gene TRBJ2-7; D is ambiguous. The CDR3 is 12 residues long. Per the germline V gene, CDR1 is SGHNT and CDR2 is YENEEA. V lost 5 bases to trimming and J lost 5 bases, with 10 bases between them. CDR3 in amino acids: CASSRGSDEQYF. The sequenced CDR3 bases are TGTGCCAGCAGCCGAGGAAGCGACGAG.

This clone was counted between two and nine times. The sequenced fragment ends 3 residues before the CDR3 boundary, so the rest is inferred from the germline J gene. The V gene is TRBV6-2 or TRBV6-3, the J gene TRBJ2-3; TRBD2 matches at 7 bases. The CDR3 consists of 15 residues. Trimming at V came to 5 bases and at J to 5 bases, leaving 10 bases not matched to a gene. Germline CDR1 and CDR2: MNHEY and SVGEGT. CDR3 DNA (partial): TGTGCCAGCAGTACAGCGGGGCGGTTAGGAGATACG. It translates to CASSTAGRLGDT. The entire CDR3 reads CASSTAGRLGDTQYF.

This clone was picked up many times. Read sequence stops 3 residues before the CDR3 end, and the germline J gene provides the missing end. This chain links TRBV20-1 with TRBJ2-7; 9 bases fit TRBD1. The V gene's germline CDR1 is DFQATT and CDR2 SNEGSKA (reference sequence). CDR3 length: 15 amino acids. The trim removed 2 bases at V and 6 bases at J, leaving 11 bases unmatched. The CDR3 DNA, read in part, is TGCAGTGCTAGACCGAACTACAGGGGGCGTCGCGAG. This codes for CSARPNYRGRRE. Given in full, the CDR3 is CSARPNYRGRREQYF.

This clone has ten or more counts. The missing CDR3 end, 3 residues past where the read stops, is filled in from the germline J gene. The genes are TRBV12-3 or TRBV12-4 and TRBJ2-7, with 9 nucleotides matching TRBD1. The CDR3 loop spans 16 amino acids. The V gene end was trimmed by 4 bases and the J gene end by 4 bases; junction bases not matched to a gene: 11. Incomplete CDR3 DNA: TGTGCCAGCAGTTCCCTCACCGGGACAGGGATGTACGAG. Its translation is CASSSLTGTGMYE. The full-length CDR3 reads as CASSSLTGTGMYEQYF.

This clone was observed at least ten times. The CDR3 end falls 3 residues outside the read, so it is completed with the germline J gene. The chain uses TRBV5-6 and TRBJ2-1; the D gene could be TRBD1 or TRBD2 (5 bases each). Germline CDR1 SGHDT, CDR2 YYEEEE. The CDR3 covers 14 residues. Trimming took 9 bases from V and 0 from J, leaving 13 bases between them. CDR3 bases read: TGTGCCACCAGTATGAGGGGCTCCTACAATGAG. Translated, it gives CATSMRGSYNE. The CDR3 reads in full as CATSMRGSYNEQFF. Looking up the rest from reference TRBV5-6 and TRBJ2-1 gives the full variable domain: DAGVTQSPTHLIKTRGQQVTLRCSPKSGHDTVSWYQQALGQGPQFIFQYYEEEERQRGNFPDRFSGHQFPNYSSELNVNALLLGDSALYLCATSMRGSYNEQFFGPGTRLTVL.

This clone was recorded at least ten times. From the germline J gene comes the end of the CDR3, since the read stops 3 residues before it. V is TRBV7-2 and J is TRBJ1-1; D gene ambiguous. Germline V lookup: CDR1 SGHTA, CDR2 FQGNSA. The CDR3 has 11 amino acids. Trimming stripped 4 bases from V and 3 bases from J, with 3 bases between. CDR3 DNA (partial): TGTGCCAGCAGCTCCGACACTGAA. This encodes CASSSDTE. The whole CDR3 sequence reads CASSSDTEAFF. The full variable domain, with the rest looked up from reference TRBV7-2 and TRBJ1-1, is GAGVSQSPSNKVTEKGKDVELRCDPISGHTALYWYRQSLGQGLEFLIYFQGNSAPDKSGLPSDRFSAERTGGSVSTLTIQRTQQEDSAVYLCASSSDTEAFFGQGTRLTVV.

This clone was recorded at least ten times. The missing CDR3 end, 3 residues past where the read stops, is filled in from the germline J gene. The J gene is TRBJ1-6, the V gene TRBV7-2, with D uncertain. V lost 3 bases and J 6 bases, leaving 9 bases between the germline ends. There are 14 residues in the CDR3. Germline V gene lookup returns CDR1 SGHTA and CDR2 FQGNSA. The covered CDR3 bases are TGTGCCAGCAGCTTCAGCGACCTTAATTCACCC. Protein product: CASSFSDLNSP. The whole CDR3 sequence is CASSFSDLNSPLHF.